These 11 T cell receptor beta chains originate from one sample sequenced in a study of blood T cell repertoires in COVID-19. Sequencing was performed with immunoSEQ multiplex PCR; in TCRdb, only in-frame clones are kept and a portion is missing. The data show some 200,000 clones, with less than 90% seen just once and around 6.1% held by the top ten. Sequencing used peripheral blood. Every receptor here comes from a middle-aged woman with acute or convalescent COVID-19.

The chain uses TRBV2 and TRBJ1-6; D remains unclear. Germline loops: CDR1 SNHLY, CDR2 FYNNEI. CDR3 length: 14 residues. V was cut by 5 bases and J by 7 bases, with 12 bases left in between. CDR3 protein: CASSPTRPNSPLHF. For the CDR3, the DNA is TGTGCCAGCAGTCCGACACGCCCGAATTCACCCCTCCACTTT.

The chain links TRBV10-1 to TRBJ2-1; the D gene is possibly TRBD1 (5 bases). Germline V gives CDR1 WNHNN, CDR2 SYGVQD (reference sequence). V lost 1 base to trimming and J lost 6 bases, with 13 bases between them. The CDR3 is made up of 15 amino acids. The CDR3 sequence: CASSEYTTASNEQFF. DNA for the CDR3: TGCGCCAGCAGTGAGTACACGACAGCCAGCAATGAGCAGTTCTTC.

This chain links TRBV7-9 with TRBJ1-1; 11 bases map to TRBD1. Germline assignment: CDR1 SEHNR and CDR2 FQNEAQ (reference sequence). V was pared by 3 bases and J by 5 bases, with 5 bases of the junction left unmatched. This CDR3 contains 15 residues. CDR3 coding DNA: TGTGCCAGCAGCTTCGGACAGGGGGCGTTGACTGAAGCTTTCTTT. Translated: CASSFGQGALTEAFF.

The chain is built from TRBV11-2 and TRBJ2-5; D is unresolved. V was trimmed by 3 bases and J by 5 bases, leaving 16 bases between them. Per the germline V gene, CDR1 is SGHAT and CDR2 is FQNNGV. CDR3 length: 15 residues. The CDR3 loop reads CASSFRSRGRETQYF. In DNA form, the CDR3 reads TGTGCCAGCAGCTTTAGGTCCAGAGGTAGGGAGACCCAGTACTTC.

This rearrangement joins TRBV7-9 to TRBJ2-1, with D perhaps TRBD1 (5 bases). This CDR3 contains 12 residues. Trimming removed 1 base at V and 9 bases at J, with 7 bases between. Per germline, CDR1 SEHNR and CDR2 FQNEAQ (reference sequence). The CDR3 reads CASSLEQGEQFF. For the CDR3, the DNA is TGTGCCAGCAGCTTAGAGCAGGGTGAGCAGTTCTTC.

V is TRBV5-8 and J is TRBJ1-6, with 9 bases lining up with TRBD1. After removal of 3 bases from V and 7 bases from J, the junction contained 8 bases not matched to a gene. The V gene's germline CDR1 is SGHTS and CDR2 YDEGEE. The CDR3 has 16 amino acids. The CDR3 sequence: CASSSWKGTGNSPLHF. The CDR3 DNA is TGTGCCAGCAGCTCCTGGAAGGGGACAGGGAATTCACCCCTCCACTTT.

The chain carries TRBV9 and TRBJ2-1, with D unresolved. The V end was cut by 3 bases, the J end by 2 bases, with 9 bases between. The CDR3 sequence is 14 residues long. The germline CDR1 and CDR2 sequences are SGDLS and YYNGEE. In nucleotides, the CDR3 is TGTGCCAGCAGCGGGGCAGGAACCTACAATGAGCAGTTCTTC. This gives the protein CASSGAGTYNEQFF.

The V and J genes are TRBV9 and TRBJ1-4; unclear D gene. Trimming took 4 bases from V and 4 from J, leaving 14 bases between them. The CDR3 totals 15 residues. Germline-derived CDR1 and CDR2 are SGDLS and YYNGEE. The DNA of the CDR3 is TGTGCCAGCAGCCCTCAGACTTCCTTTAATGAAAAACTGTTTTTT. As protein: CASSPQTSFNEKLFF.

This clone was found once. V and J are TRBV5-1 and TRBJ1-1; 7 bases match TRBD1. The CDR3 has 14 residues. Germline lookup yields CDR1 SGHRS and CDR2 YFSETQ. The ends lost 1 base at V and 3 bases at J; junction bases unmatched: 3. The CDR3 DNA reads TGCGCCAGCAGCTTGAGGGGGCGGGACACTGAAGCTTTCTTT. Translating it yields CASSLRGRDTEAFF. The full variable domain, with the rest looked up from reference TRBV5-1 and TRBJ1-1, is KAGVTQTPRYLIKTRGQQVTLSCSPISGHRSVSWYQQTPGQGLQFLFEYFSETQRNKGNFPGRFSGRQFSNSRSEMNVSTLELGDSALYLCASSLRGRDTEAFFGQGTRLTVV.

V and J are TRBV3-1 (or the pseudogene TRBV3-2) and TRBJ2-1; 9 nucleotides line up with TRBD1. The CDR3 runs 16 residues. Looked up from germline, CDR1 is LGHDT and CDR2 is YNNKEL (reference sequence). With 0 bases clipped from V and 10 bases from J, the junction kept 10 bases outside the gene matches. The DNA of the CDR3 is TGTGCCAGCAGCCAAGAAAGACACAGGGGGCATGGAGAGCAGTTCTTC. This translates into CASSQERHRGHGEQFF.

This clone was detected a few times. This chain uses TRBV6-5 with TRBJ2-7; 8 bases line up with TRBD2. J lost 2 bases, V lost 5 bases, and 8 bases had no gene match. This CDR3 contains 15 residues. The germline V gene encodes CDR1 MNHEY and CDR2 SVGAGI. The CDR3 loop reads CASSPTSGNPYEQYF. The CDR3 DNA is TGTGCCAGCAGTCCTACTAGCGGCAACCCCTACGAGCAGTACTTC.